Following are 23 T cell receptor beta chains from one sample sequenced in a study of blood T cell repertoires in COVID-19. Using immunoSEQ multiplex PCR, the repertoire was profiled, and TCRdb retains in-frame clones only, with some absent. The sample carries tens of thousands of clones, roughly 87% recorded once. The material sequenced was peripheral blood. The receptors originated from a man in his sixties with active COVID-19.

This clone has a handful of counts. The genes are TRBV2 and TRBJ1-5; possible D gene TRBD1, 6 bases. Per the germline V gene, CDR1 is SNHLY and CDR2 is FYNNEI. Deletions cut 8 bases from V and 1 base from J, with 12 bases between. The CDR3 has 14 residues. As DNA, the CDR3 is TGTGCCAGCCAAGATCAGGGGAGCAATCAGCCCCAGCATTTT. Protein: CASQDQGSNQPQHF. Full variable domain (outside the CDR3, taken from reference TRBV2 and TRBJ1-5): EPEVTQTPSHQVTQMGQEVILRCVPISNHLYFYWYRQILGQKVEFLVSFYNNEISEKSEIFDDQFSVERPDGSNFTLKIRSTKLEDSAMYFCASQDQGSNQPQHFGDGTRLSIL.

The V call is TRBV4-3, the J call TRBJ2-7; the match to TRBD1 covers 10 bases. V was pared by 0 bases and J by 7 bases, with 6 bases of the junction left unmatched. The CDR3 extends over 15 amino acids. CDR1 and CDR2 from the germline V gene are LGHNA and YSLEER. The DNA of the CDR3 is TGCGCCAGCAGCCAAGATCGGACAGGGGGATTTGAGCAGTACTTC. Protein product: CASSQDRTGGFEQYF.

The gene calls are TRBV29-1 and TRBJ2-1; D unclear. Germline V lookup: CDR1 SQVTM, CDR2 ANQGSEA. The CDR3 extends over 14 amino acids. The ends were cut back, 3 bases at V and 6 bases at J, with 15 bases in the middle. CDR3: CSVDLGLMSNEQFF. In nucleotides, the CDR3 is TGCAGCGTTGACCTGGGCCTGATGTCCAATGAGCAGTTCTTC.

This sequence joins TRBV19 and TRBJ2-7; the match to TRBD1 covers 9 bases. J lost 4 bases, V lost 10 bases, and 14 bases had no gene match. This CDR3 has 15 residues. Germline V lookup: CDR1 LNHDA, CDR2 SQIVND (reference sequence). CDR3 in amino acids: CATKTQGQGEYEQYF. In DNA, the CDR3 is TGTGCCACCAAGACTCAGGGACAGGGTGAATACGAGCAGTACTTC.

This chain joins TRBV12-3 or TRBV12-4 and TRBJ2-7, with D perhaps TRBD2 (6 bases). Trimming cost V 0 bases and J 6 bases, with 9 bases left between them. This CDR3 has 13 residues. The CDR3 region has the DNA TGTGCCAGCAGTTTAGCCCGGGGGACCGAGCAGTACTTC. It yields the protein CASSLARGTEQYF.

This clone has a handful of counts. The gene calls are TRBV6-5 and TRBJ2-3; D not certain. With 6 bases removed from V and 2 bases from J, the gap between germline ends came to 9 bases. This CDR3 comprises 13 residues. The germline V gene encodes CDR1 MNHEY and CDR2 SVGAGI. The CDR3, as DNA: TGTGCCAGCAGCCCCCCCCACACAGATACGCAGTATTTT. Amino acid sequence: CASSPPHTDTQYF.

This clone occurred once. The CDR3 sequence: CASSLGTPGGETQYF. In DNA form, the CDR3 reads TGCGCCAGCAGCTTGGGGACACCCGGCGGAGAGACCCAGTACTTC. The chain employs TRBV5-1 and TRBJ2-5; TRBD1 is a possible D gene (5 bases). V was clipped by 0 bases and J by 4 bases, with 13 bases between them. The CDR3 consists of 15 residues. Per the germline V gene, CDR1 is SGHRS and CDR2 is YFSETQ.

This clone occurred a few times. The genes are TRBV2 and TRBJ1-1; D may be TRBD1 (5 bases). V was cut by 3 bases and J by 0 bases, with 8 bases left in between. The CDR3 runs 14 residues. The germline CDR1 and CDR2 sequences are SNHLY and FYNNEI. CDR3 loop: CASSDQGMNTEAFF. The CDR3, as DNA: TGTGCCAGCAGTGACCAGGGCATGAACACTGAAGCTTTCTTT.

In the case of this clone: The junction and the germline gene differ at one end; a read error may be behind it. This chain uses TRBV30 with TRBJ2-7; a possible D gene is TRBD1 (6 bases). This CDR3 comprises 11 residues. CDR1 is GTSNPN, CDR2 SVGIG, per germline (reference sequence). The CDR3 region has the DNA TGTGCCTGGAGTGTAGGACAGTCAAAGGACTTC. Amino acid sequence: CAWSVGQSKDF. Using reference TRBV30 and TRBJ2-7 for the parts outside the CDR3, the full variable domain is SQTIHQWPATLVQPVGSPLSLECTVEGTSNPNLYWYRQAAGRGLQLLFYSVGIGQISSEVPQNLSASRPQDRQFILSSKKLLLSDSGFYLCAWSVGQSKDFGPGTRLTVT.

This clone was seen just once. The CDR3 here is CASSRTGGKNTGELFF. DNA for the CDR3: TGTGCCAGTAGTAGAACAGGGGGGAAGAACACCGGGGAGCTGTTTTTT. The chain recombines TRBV19 with TRBJ2-2; 8 bases fit TRBD1. Germline CDR1 reads LNHDA; CDR2 reads SQIVND (reference sequence). Losses at the gene ends were 4 bases for V and 1 base for J; bases not matched to a gene: 5. The CDR3 sequence is 16 residues long.

The rearrangement uses TRBV3-1 (or the pseudogene TRBV3-2) and TRBJ2-1; D unclear. The CDR3 has 14 amino acids. In germline, CDR1 is LGHDT, CDR2 YNNKEL (reference sequence). The V end lost 1 base, the J end lost 5 bases, and 9 bases lay between the germline ends. The CDR3 coding sequence is TGTGCCAGCAGCCAAGGGTTAGCAGACAATGAGCAGTTCTTC. It is translated as CASSQGLADNEQFF.

This chain connects TRBV15 to TRBJ2-3, with 9 bases lining up with TRBD2. The J segment lost 2 bases and the V segment lost 7 bases, leaving 10 bases of the junction unmatched. This CDR3 contains 16 residues. CDR1 LNHNV and CDR2 YYDKDF come from the germline V gene (reference sequence). CDR3 sequence (DNA): TGTGCCACCAACAGGAAATTAGCGGGGGTCACAGATACGCAGTATTTT. This sequence encodes CATNRKLAGVTDTQYF.

This chain joins TRBV9 and TRBJ2-2, with D perhaps matching TRBD2 (6 bases). V lost 3 bases, J lost 6 bases, and 9 bases lay in between. CDR1 and CDR2 (germline): SGDLS, YYNGEE. This CDR3 contains 13 residues. The CDR3 spells CASSGLVPGELFF. The CDR3 nucleotides are TGTGCCAGCAGCGGACTAGTCCCCGGGGAGCTGTTTTTT.

The CDR3 coding sequence is TGTGCCAGCTCTTCCGACAGGGGCACTGGAAACACCATATATTTT. Its translation: CASSSDRGTGNTIYF. This rearrangement joins TRBV21-1 to TRBJ1-3; no DNA check was done on the table's D call, TRBD1. TRBV21-1 is given as a pseudogene. The CDR3 loop spans 15 amino acids.

V and J are TRBV6-6 and TRBJ2-7; 9 bases fit TRBD1. CDR3 length: 16 amino acids. Germline CDR1 and CDR2: MNHNY and SVGAGI (reference sequence). Germline trimming cut 6 bases from V and 6 bases from J; bases unmatched to any gene: 15. The CDR3 DNA sequence: TGTGCCAGCAGAAAACCAAGCGGGACAGGGTCTCGCGAGCAGTACTTC. Residues: CASRKPSGTGSREQYF.

The chain joins TRBV12-3 or TRBV12-4 to TRBJ2-5; 7 bases line up with TRBD1. Trimming removed 5 bases from V and 4 bases from J; junction bases left unmatched: 4. The CDR3 extends over 13 amino acids. CDR3 DNA sequence: TGTGCCAGCAGTAGACAGGGTGGAGAGACCCAGTACTTC. Residues: CASSRQGGETQYF.

V usage is TRBV5-6 and J usage is TRBJ1-2; D not resolved. V was trimmed by 7 bases and J by 2 bases, leaving 12 bases between them. The CDR3 is 13 residues long. Germline assignment: CDR1 SGHDT and CDR2 YYEEEE. The DNA of the CDR3 is TGTGCCAGCTTACAGAAAACCAACTATGGCTACACCTTC. Translated, it gives CASLQKTNYGYTF.

This clone was seen once. V and J are TRBV2 and TRBJ2-3; 15 bases agree with TRBD2. The CDR3 is 16 residues long. Trimming cost V 7 bases and J 5 bases; bases outside gene matches: 7. Germline CDR1 reads SNHLY; CDR2 reads FYNNEI. The CDR3 reads CASTGLAGGPGDTQYF. For the CDR3, the DNA is TGTGCCAGCACCGGACTAGCGGGAGGGCCGGGAGATACGCAGTATTTT.

V usage is TRBV25-1 and J usage is TRBJ1-5; D unresolved. CDR3 length equals 17 residues. V dropped 0 bases and J dropped 10 bases, with 22 bases sitting between them. CDR1 is MGHDK and CDR2 is SYGVNS in the germline V gene. For the CDR3, the DNA is TGTGCCAGCAGTGAATATCTCCCCCCCACAATTTGTTTACCCCAGCATTTT. This encodes CASSEYLPPTICLPQHF.

This chain joins TRBV9 and TRBJ1-6; D unclear. CDR1 and CDR2 (germline): SGDLS, YYNGEE. V was cut by 8 bases and J by 0 bases, with 12 bases left in between. The CDR3 covers 15 residues. CDR3: CASTPTSSYNSPLHF. CDR3 bases: TGTGCCAGTACCCCTACGAGCTCCTATAATTCACCCCTCCACTTT.

J is TRBJ2-5 and V is TRBV7-7, with 11 bases that match TRBD2. The germline V gene has CDR1 SSHAT and CDR2 FNYEAQ (reference sequence). V trimming: 5 bases; J trimming: 2 bases; junction bases outside the gene matches: 7. This CDR3 spans 16 amino acids. CDR3 DNA sequence: TGTGCCAGCAGCCAAACAACTAGCGGGGGACAAGAGACCCAGTACTTC. Protein: CASSQTTSGGQETQYF. The full variable domain, with the rest looked up from reference TRBV7-7 and TRBJ2-5, is GAGVSQSPRYKVTKRGQDVTLRCDPISSHATLYWYQQALGQGPEFLTYFNYEAQPDKSGLPSDRFSAERPEGSISTLTIQRTEQRDSAMYRCASSQTTSGGQETQYFGPGTRLLVL.

This clone occurred once. Here the CDR3 reads CASSRLGGRGPGEQFF. CDR3 nucleotide sequence: TGTGCCAGCAGCAGGCTGGGGGGGCGGGGACCCGGTGAGCAGTTCTTC. V usage is TRBV5-4 and J usage is TRBJ2-1, with a weak D call TRBD2 (7 bases). CDR3 length equals 16 residues. V was pared by 4 bases and J by 9 bases, with 23 bases between. The germline V gene encodes CDR1 SGHNT and CDR2 YYREEE (reference sequence).

V usage is TRBV5-1 and J usage is TRBJ1-1; 8 nucleotides agree with TRBD1. Germline CDR1 reads SGHRS; CDR2 reads YFSETQ. The CDR3 loop spans 12 amino acids. With V trimmed by 1 base and J by 10 bases, 3 bases remained unmatched. The CDR3 coding sequence is TGCGCCAGCAGCTTGCAGGGGGCGGGAGCTTTCTTT. Protein product: CASSLQGAGAFF. The whole variable domain, filled in from reference TRBV5-1 and TRBJ1-1, reads KAGVTQTPRYLIKTRGQQVTLSCSPISGHRSVSWYQQTPGQGLQFLFEYFSETQRNKGNFPGRFSGRQFSNSRSEMNVSTLELGDSALYLCASSLQGAGAFFGQGTRLTVV.